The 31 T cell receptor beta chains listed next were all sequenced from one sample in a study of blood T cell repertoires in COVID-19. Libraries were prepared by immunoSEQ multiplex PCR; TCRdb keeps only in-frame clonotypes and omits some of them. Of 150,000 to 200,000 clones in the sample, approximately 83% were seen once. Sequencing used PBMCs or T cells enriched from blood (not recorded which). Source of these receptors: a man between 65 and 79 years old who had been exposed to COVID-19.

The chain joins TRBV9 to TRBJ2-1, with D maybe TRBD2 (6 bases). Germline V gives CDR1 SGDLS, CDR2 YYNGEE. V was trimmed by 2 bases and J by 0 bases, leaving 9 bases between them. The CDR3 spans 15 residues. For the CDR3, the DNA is TGTGCCAGCAGCGTGGAGGGCAACTCCTACAATGAGCAGTTCTTC. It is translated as CASSVEGNSYNEQFF.

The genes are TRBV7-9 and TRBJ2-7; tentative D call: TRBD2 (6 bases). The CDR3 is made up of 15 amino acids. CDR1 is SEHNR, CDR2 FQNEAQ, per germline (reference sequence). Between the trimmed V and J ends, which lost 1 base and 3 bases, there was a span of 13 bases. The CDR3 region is CASSLVSGGIYEQYF. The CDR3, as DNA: TGTGCCAGCAGCTTAGTTAGCGGAGGAATCTACGAGCAGTACTTC.

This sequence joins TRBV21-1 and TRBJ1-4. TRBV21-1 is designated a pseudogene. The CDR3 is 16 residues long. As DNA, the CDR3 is TGTGCCAGCAGCAAGCGGGACGGCAGGGCCAATGAAAAACTGTTTTTT. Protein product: CASSKRDGRANEKLFF.

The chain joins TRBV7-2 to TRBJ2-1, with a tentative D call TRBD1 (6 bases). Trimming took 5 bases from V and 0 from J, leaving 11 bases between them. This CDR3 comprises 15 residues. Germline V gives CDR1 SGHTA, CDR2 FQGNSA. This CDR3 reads CASSTDRNSYNEQFF. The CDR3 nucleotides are TGTGCCAGCAGCACTGACAGGAACTCCTACAATGAGCAGTTCTTC.

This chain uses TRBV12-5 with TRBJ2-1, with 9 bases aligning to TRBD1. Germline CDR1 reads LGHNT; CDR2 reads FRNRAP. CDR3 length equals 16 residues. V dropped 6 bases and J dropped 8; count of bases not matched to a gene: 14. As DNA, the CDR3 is TGTGCTAGTGGCCTCCGCCTATTCGGACAGGGGTATGAGCAGTTCTTC. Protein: CASGLRLFGQGYEQFF.

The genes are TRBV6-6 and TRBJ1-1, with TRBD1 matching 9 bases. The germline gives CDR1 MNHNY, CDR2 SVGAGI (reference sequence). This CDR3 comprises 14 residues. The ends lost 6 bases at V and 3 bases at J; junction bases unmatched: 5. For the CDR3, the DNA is TGTGCCAGCAGGACCGGACAGGGGTACACTGAAGCTTTCTTT. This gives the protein CASRTGQGYTEAFF.

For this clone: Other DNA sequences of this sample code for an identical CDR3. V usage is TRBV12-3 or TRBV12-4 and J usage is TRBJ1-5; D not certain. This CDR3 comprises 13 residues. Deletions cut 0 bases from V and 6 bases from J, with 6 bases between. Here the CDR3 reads CASSLAGGQPQHF. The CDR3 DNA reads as TGTGCCAGCAGTTTAGCCGGCGGTCAGCCCCAGCATTTT.

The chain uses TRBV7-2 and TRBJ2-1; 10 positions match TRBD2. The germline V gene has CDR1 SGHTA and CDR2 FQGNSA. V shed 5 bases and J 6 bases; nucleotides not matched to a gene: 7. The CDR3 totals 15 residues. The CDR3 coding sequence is TGTGCCAGCAGCATCGGGACTAGCGTTTTCAATGAGCAGTTCTTC. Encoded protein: CASSIGTSVFNEQFF. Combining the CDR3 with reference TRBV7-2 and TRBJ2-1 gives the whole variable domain GAGVSQSPSNKVTEKGKDVELRCDPISGHTALYWYRQSLGQGLEFLIYFQGNSAPDKSGLPSDRFSAERTGGSVSTLTIQRTQQEDSAVYLCASSIGTSVFNEQFFGPGTRLTVL.

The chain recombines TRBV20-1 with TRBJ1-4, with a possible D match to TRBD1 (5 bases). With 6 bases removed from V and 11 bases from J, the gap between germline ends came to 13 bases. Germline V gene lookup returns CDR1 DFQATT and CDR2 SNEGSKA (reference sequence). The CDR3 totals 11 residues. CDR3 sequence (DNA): TGCAGTGCGAGGGAGGGGCGGAAACTGTTTTTT. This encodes CSAREGRKLFF.

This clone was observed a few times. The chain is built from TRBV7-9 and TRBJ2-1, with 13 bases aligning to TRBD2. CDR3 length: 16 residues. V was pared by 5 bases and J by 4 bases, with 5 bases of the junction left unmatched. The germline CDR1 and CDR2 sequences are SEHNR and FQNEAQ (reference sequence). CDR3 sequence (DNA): TGTGCCAGCAGCCCTAGGGGACTAGCGGGATACAATGAGCAGTTCTTC. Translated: CASSPRGLAGYNEQFF. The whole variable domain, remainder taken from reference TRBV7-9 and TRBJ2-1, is DTGVSQNPRHKITKRGQNVTFRCDPISEHNRLYWYRQTLGQGPEFLTYFQNEAQLEKSRLLSDRFSAERPKGSFSTLEIQRTEQGDSAMYLCASSPRGLAGYNEQFFGPGTRLTVL.

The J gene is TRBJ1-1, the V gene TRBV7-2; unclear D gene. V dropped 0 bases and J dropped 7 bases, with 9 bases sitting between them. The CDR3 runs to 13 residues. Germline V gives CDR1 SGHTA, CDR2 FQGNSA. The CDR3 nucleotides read TGTGCCAGCAGCTTAGCGCGGGCCGATGAAGCTTTCTTT. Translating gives CASSLARADEAFF. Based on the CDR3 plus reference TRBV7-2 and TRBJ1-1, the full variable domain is GAGVSQSPSNKVTEKGKDVELRCDPISGHTALYWYRQSLGQGLEFLIYFQGNSAPDKSGLPSDRFSAERTGGSVSTLTIQRTQQEDSAVYLCASSLARADEAFFGQGTRLTVV.

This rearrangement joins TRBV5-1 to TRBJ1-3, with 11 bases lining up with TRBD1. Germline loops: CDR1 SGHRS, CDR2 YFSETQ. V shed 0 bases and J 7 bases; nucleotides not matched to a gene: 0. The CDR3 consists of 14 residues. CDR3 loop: CASSLGDRGNTIYF. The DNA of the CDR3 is TGCGCCAGCAGCTTGGGGGACAGGGGGAACACCATATATTTT.

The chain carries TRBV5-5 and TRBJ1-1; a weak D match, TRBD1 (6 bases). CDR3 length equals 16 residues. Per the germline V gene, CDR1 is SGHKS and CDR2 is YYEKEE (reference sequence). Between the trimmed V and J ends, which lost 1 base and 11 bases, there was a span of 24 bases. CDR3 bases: TGTGCCAGCAGCTTGTTTAGCGGTGACAGGACGGGGGGTGCTTTCTTT. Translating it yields CASSLFSGDRTGGAFF. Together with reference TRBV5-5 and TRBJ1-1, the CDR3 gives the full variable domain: DAGVTQSPTHLIKTRGQQVTLRCSPISGHKSVSWYQQVLGQGPQFIFQYYEKEERGRGNFPDRFSARQFPNYSSELNVNALLLGDSALYLCASSLFSGDRTGGAFFGQGTRLTVV.

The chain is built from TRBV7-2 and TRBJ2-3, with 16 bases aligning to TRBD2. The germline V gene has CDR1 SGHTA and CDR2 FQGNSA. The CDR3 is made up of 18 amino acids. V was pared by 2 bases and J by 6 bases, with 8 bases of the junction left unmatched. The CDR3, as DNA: TGTGCCAGCAGCTTAAGAGGGGGACTAGCGGGAGGGAAGGATACGCAGTATTTT. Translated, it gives CASSLRGGLAGGKDTQYF. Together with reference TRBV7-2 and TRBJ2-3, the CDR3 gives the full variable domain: GAGVSQSPSNKVTEKGKDVELRCDPISGHTALYWYRQSLGQGLEFLIYFQGNSAPDKSGLPSDRFSAERTGGSVSTLTIQRTQQEDSAVYLCASSLRGGLAGGKDTQYFGPGTRLTVL.

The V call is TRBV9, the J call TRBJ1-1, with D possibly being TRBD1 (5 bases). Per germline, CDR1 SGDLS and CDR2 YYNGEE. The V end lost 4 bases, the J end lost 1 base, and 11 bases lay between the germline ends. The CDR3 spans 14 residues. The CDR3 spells CASSSRVGNTEAFF. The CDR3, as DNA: TGTGCCAGCAGCTCCAGGGTAGGGAACACTGAAGCTTTCTTT.

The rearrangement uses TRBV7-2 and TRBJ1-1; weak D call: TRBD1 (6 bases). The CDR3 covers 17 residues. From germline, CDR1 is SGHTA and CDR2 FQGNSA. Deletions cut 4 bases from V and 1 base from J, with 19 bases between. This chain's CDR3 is CASSSGARGTRNTEAFF. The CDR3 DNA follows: TGTGCCAGCAGCTCCGGAGCGAGGGGGACACGGAACACTGAAGCTTTCTTT.

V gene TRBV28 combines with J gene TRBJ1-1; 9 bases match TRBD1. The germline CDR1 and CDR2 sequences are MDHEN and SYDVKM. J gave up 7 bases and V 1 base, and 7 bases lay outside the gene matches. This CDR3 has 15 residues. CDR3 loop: CASSLSGTGTLEAFF. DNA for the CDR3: TGTGCCAGCAGTTTATCGGGGACAGGGACCCTTGAAGCTTTCTTT.

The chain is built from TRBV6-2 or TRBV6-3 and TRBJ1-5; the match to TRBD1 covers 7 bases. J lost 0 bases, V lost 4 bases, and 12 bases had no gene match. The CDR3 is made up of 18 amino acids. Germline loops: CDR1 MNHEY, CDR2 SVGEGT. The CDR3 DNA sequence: TGTGCCAGCAGTTCCCCTCCGCAGGGGGTATCTAGCAATCAGCCCCAGCATTTT. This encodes CASSSPPQGVSSNQPQHF.

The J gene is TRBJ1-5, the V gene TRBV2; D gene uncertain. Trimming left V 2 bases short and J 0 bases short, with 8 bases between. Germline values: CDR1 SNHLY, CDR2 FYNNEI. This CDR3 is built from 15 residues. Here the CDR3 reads CASSESLYSNQPQHF. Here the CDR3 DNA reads TGTGCCAGCAGTGAAAGCCTCTATAGCAATCAGCCCCAGCATTTT.

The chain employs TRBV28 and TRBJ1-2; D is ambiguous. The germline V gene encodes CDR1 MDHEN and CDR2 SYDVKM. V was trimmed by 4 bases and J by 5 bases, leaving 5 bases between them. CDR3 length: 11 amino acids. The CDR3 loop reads CASSSLYGYTF. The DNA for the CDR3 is TGTGCCAGCAGTTCACTGTATGGCTACACCTTC.

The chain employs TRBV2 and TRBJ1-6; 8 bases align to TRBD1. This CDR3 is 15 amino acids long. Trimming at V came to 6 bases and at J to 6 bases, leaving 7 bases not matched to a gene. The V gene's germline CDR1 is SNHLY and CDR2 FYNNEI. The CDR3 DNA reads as TGTGCCAGCAGGGCGAGACAGGGGAGTAATTCACCCCTCCACTTT. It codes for CASRARQGSNSPLHF.

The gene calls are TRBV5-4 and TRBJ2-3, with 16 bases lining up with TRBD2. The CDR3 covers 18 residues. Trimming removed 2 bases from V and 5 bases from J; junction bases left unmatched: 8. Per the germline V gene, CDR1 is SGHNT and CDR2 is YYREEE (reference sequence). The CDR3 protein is CASSFAGLAGGFRDTQYF. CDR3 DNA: TGTGCCAGCAGCTTTGCGGGACTAGCGGGAGGGTTCAGAGATACGCAGTATTTT.

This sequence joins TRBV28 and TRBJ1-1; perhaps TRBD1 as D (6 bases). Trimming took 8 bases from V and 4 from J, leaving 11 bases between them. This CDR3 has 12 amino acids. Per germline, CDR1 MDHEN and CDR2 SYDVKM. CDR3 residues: CASSQGSTEAFF. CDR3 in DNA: TGTGCCAGCTCTCAGGGGAGCACTGAAGCTTTCTTT.

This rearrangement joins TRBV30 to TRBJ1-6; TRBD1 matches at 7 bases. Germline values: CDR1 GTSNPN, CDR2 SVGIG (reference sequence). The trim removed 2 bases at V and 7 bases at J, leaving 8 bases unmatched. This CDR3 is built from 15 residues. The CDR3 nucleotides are TGTGCCTGGAGTATATCGACAGGGTCCAATTCACCCCTCCACTTT. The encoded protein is CAWSISTGSNSPLHF. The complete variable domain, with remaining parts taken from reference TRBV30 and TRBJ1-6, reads SQTIHQWPATLVQPVGSPLSLECTVEGTSNPNLYWYRQAAGRGLQLLFYSVGIGQISSEVPQNLSASRPQDRQFILSSKKLLLSDSGFYLCAWSISTGSNSPLHFGNGTRLTVT.

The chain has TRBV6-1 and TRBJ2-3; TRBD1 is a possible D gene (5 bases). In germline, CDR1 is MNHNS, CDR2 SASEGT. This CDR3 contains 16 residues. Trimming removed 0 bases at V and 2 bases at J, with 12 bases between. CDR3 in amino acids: CASSEATRAITDTQYF. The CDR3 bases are TGTGCCAGCAGTGAAGCGACCAGGGCGATCACAGATACGCAGTATTTT.

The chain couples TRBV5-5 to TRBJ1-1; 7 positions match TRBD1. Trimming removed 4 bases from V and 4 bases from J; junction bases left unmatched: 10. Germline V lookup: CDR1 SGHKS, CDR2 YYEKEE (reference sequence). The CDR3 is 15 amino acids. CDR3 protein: CASSLDRDSVTEAFF. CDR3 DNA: TGTGCCAGCAGCCTTGACAGGGACTCGGTCACTGAAGCTTTCTTT. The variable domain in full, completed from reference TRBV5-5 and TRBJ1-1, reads DAGVTQSPTHLIKTRGQQVTLRCSPISGHKSVSWYQQVLGQGPQFIFQYYEKEERGRGNFPDRFSARQFPNYSSELNVNALLLGDSALYLCASSLDRDSVTEAFFGQGTRLTVV.

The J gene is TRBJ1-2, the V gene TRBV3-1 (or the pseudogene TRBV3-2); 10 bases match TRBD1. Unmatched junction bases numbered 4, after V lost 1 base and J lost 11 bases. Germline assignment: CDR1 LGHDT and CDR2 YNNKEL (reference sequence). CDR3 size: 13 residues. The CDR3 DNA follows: TGTGCCAGCAGCCAAGGACAGGGGGCTGGGTACACCTTC. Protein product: CASSQGQGAGYTF.

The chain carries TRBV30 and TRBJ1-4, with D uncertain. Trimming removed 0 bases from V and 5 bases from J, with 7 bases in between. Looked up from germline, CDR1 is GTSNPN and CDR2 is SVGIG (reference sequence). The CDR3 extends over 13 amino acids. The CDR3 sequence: CAWSVRANEKLFF. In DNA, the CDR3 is TGTGCCTGGAGTGTACGAGCGAATGAAAAACTGTTTTTT.

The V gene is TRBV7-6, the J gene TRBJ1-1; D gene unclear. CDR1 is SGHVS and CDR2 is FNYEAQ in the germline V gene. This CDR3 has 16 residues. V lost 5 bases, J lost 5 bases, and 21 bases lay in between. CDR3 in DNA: TGTGCCAGCAGCCCCCACCCCCAGGATACAACGACTGAAGCTTTCTTT. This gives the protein CASSPHPQDTTTEAFF.

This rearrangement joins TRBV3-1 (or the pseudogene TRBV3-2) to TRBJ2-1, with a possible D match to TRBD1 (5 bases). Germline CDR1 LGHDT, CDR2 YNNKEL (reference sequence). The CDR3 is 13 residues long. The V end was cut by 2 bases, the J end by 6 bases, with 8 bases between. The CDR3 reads CASSQQGSNEQFF. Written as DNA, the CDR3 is TGTGCCAGCAGCCAACAGGGTTCCAATGAGCAGTTCTTC.

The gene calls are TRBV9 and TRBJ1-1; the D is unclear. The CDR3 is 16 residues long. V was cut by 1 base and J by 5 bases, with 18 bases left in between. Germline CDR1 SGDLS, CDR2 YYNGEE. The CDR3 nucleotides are TGTGCCAGCAGCGTATTCCCAGCCAGCCTCGGGACTGAAGCTTTCTTT. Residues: CASSVFPASLGTEAFF.